The 5 T cell receptor beta chains in this list originate from one sample, sequenced in a study of T cell repertoires in cytomegalovirus infection. Their antigen targets remain unknown. TCRdb independently ran MiXCR on the reads; one entry per CDR3 protein. The sample consists of 90,000 to 110,000 distinct CDR3 sequences, around 31% of them appearing once. Sequences were derived from CD8+ T cells from cultured PBMCs, sampled from culture after CMV antigen stimulation. Receptor source: a human donor in good health (CMV status not recorded). Some clones in this sample may be carry-over from other donors' samples.

The chain recombines TRBV6-5 with TRBJ1-2; possible D gene TRBD1, 5 bases. Germline V gives CDR1 MNHEY, CDR2 SVGAGI. Trimming took off 9 bases at V and 4 bases at J, with 18 bases between the two ends. This CDR3 spans 14 amino acids. CDR3 loop: CASNIGGIGYGYTF. The CDR3 region has the DNA TGTGCCAGTAATATCGGGGGGATAGGCTATGGCTACACCTTC.

This chain joins TRBV4-1 and TRBJ1-5; possible D gene TRBD1, 5 bases. This CDR3 comprises 16 residues. Germline V gives CDR1 MGHRA, CDR2 YSYEKL. Trimming pared 0 bases from V and 3 bases from J, leaving 12 bases between. The CDR3 coding sequence is TGCGCCAGCAGCCAAGATTGGCCAGGGTCCAATCAGCCCCAGCATTTT. Its translation is CASSQDWPGSNQPQHF.

The chain joins TRBV5-6 to TRBJ2-1, with D unclear. Trimming removed 2 bases from V and 0 bases from J, with 6 bases in between. This CDR3 is built from 14 residues. Germline lookup yields CDR1 SGHDT and CDR2 YYEEEE. CDR3 protein: CASSFVSSYNEQFF. CDR3 nucleotides: TGTGCCAGCAGCTTTGTTAGCTCCTACAATGAGCAGTTCTTC.

This chain joins TRBV27 and TRBJ1-5, with TRBD1 as a possible D gene (5 bases). CDR1 is MNHEY, CDR2 SMNVEV, per germline (reference sequence). V lost 5 bases, J lost 7 bases, and 12 bases lay in between. The CDR3 consists of 13 residues. The CDR3 DNA reads TGTGCCAGCAGTGGGCAGGGTCGACAGCCCCAGCATTTT. Translated: CASSGQGRQPQHF.

In its sample, this clonotype was seen many times. The chain has TRBV4-2 and TRBJ2-3; weak D call: TRBD2 (5 bases). V was trimmed by 0 bases and J by 2 bases, leaving 12 bases between them. Germline assignment: CDR1 LGHNA and CDR2 YNFKEQ. The CDR3 consists of 16 residues. The CDR3: CASSQERAIFTDTQYF. For the CDR3, the DNA is TGTGCCAGCAGCCAAGAGAGGGCCATTTTCACAGATACGCAGTATTTT.